This T cell receptor (beta chain) comes out of a study of shared clonotypes between healthy human individuals. In the study's own analysis: ImmunoSEQ sequences covered only the junction and lacked quality scores; filtering therefore differed. Assay: immunoSEQ multiplex PCR; the TCRdb copy retains only in-frame clones and omits some. V, J and clone size were drawn from that table, and D and trimming were deduced from the DNA. The sample holds about 2.4 million clones, around 90% seen once. The V gene's germline CDR1 is SGHTA and CDR2 FQGNSA. V gave up 10 bases and J gave up 0 bases; unmatched junction bases: 10. The CDR3 extends over 15 amino acids. Findings and caveats of the study: For naive CD4 cells, around 5.1% of clonotypes were shared across a handful of donors.

A word on this clone: What it binds is unknown.

The chain recombines TRBV7-2 with TRBJ2-7; 9 bases are shared with TRBD2. This TCR came from a man younger than 35 in good health. The sample consisted of naive CD4+ T cells sorted from blood. The sample's subset: CD45RA+ positively selected. CDR3 DNA sequence: TGTGCCACTTCGGGCAGCGGGGGGTTCTCCTACGAGCAGTACTTC. Translated, it gives CATSGSGGFSYEQYF.